These 16 T cell receptor beta chains share one sample of origin, sequenced in a study of response to subunit inactivated influenza vaccine. Using its own MiXCR run on the RT-PCR reads, TCRdb lists one record per CDR3 protein. The data show 490,000 or so distinct CDR3 sequences, 7.6% seen once. Material: PBMCs from blood, obtained about 23 months after vaccination. The source is a man aged 50 to 69 who received an inactivated influenza vaccine.

This clonotype has a count of ten or more. This chain uses TRBV12-3 or TRBV12-4 with TRBJ2-3, with D unresolved. There are 11 residues in the CDR3. V was trimmed by 3 bases and J by 7 bases, leaving 5 bases between them. CDR3 coding DNA: TGTGCCAGCAGTTTGGAGAATACGCAGTATTTT. Translating it yields CASSLENTQYF.

In this sample, this clonotype turned up a few times. This sequence joins TRBV18 and TRBJ2-3; no definite D call. The V gene's germline CDR1 is KGHSH and CDR2 LQKENI. The CDR3 runs 13 residues. The V end was cut by 0 bases, the J end by 5 bases, with 6 bases between. CDR3 loop: CASSPPMGDTQYF. As DNA, the CDR3 is TGTGCCAGCTCACCACCGATGGGAGATACGCAGTATTTT.

This clonotype was observed a handful of times. The V and J genes are TRBV20-1 and TRBJ2-1, with 7 bases matching TRBD1. Germline loops: CDR1 DFQATT, CDR2 SNEGSKA (reference sequence). The CDR3 loop spans 10 amino acids. V was clipped by 6 bases and J by 12 bases; unmatched bases: 5. The CDR3 here is CSARTGVQFF. The CDR3 region has the DNA TGCAGTGCCAGAACAGGGGTGCAGTTCTTC.

This chain connects TRBV6-1 to TRBJ2-1; 11 bases map to TRBD2. Germline CDR1 MNHNS, CDR2 SASEGT. The V gene end was trimmed by 6 bases and the J gene end by 5 bases; junction bases not matched to a gene: 6. This CDR3 is built from 15 residues. The CDR3 DNA is TGTGCCAGCAGCCTAGCGGGAGGACTCAACAATGAGCAGTTCTTC. Translation: CASSLAGGLNNEQFF.

The chain recombines TRBV20-1 with TRBJ2-5; the D is unclear. V was clipped by 3 bases and J by 2 bases, with 19 bases between them. CDR3 length: 16 residues. The V gene's germline CDR1 is DFQATT and CDR2 SNEGSKA (reference sequence). The CDR3 nucleotides are TGCAGTGCTAGGTTGAGGAGCGAAGGGTGGCAAGAGACCCAGTACTTC. It codes for CSARLRSEGWQETQYF.

V gene TRBV10-3 combines with J gene TRBJ2-2; 12 bases are shared with TRBD2. CDR1 and CDR2 from the germline V gene are ENHRY and SYGVKD. This CDR3 has 14 residues. The V segment lost 10 bases and the J segment 6 bases; nucleotides outside the gene matches: 6. CDR3 DNA: TGTGCCAGCGGACTAGCGGGAATGGCCGGGGAGCTGTTTTTT. It yields the protein CASGLAGMAGELFF.

The chain links TRBV29-1 to TRBJ2-1; 10 bases map to TRBD2. The CDR3 is made up of 14 amino acids. V lost 6 bases, J lost 3 bases, and 5 bases stayed unmatched. CDR1 SQVTM and CDR2 ANQGSEA come from the germline V gene. The chain's CDR3 is CSVPLAGNYNEQFF. DNA for the CDR3: TGCAGCGTCCCACTAGCGGGAAACTACAATGAGCAGTTCTTC.

The rearrangement uses TRBV29-1 and TRBJ1-2; tentative D call: TRBD1 (5 bases). Germline CDR1 and CDR2: SQVTM and ANQGSEA. This CDR3 comprises 13 residues. V lost 7 bases to trimming and J lost 4 bases, with 16 bases between them. The CDR3: CSGDDGRGYGYTF. In DNA form, the CDR3 reads TGCAGCGGGGACGACGGGCGTGGCTATGGCTACACCTTC. Full variable domain (outside the CDR3, taken from reference TRBV29-1 and TRBJ1-2): SAVISQKPSRDICQRGTSLTIQCQVDSQVTMMFWYRQQPGQSLTLIATANQGSEATYESGFVIDKFPISRPNLTFSTLTVSNMSPEDSSIYLCSGDDGRGYGYTFGSGTRLTVV.

The chain links TRBV6-2 or TRBV6-3 to TRBJ2-7; the match to TRBD1 covers 9 bases. V shed 5 bases and J 2 bases; nucleotides not matched to a gene: 7. The germline gives CDR1 MNHEY, CDR2 SVGEGT. The CDR3 runs to 15 residues. CDR3 loop: CASSNTGQGPYEQYF. CDR3 nucleotide sequence: TGTGCCAGCAGTAATACGGGACAGGGACCCTACGAGCAGTACTTC.

This clonotype was detected many times. The V and J genes are TRBV29-1 and TRBJ1-1, with 11 positions matching TRBD1. V shed 7 bases and J 4 bases; nucleotides not matched to a gene: 14. The CDR3 runs 16 residues. CDR1 is SQVTM, CDR2 ANQGSEA, per germline. The CDR3 reads CSAGQGARSWGTEAFF. The CDR3 nucleotides are TGCAGCGCAGGACAGGGGGCGCGGTCGTGGGGCACTGAAGCTTTCTTT.

In its sample, this clonotype was seen many times. The chain recombines TRBV6-2 or TRBV6-3 with TRBJ2-1; D is undetermined. With 2 bases removed from V and 0 bases from J, the gap between germline ends came to 5 bases. Germline V CDR1 and CDR2: MNHEY, SVGEGT. CDR3 length: 14 amino acids. CDR3 loop: CASSYGSSYNEQFF. CDR3 DNA: TGTGCCAGCAGTTACGGCAGCTCCTACAATGAGCAGTTCTTC.

V is TRBV3-1 and J is TRBJ2-2; perhaps D is TRBD1 or TRBD2 (5 bases each). V lost 4 bases, J lost 3 bases, and 21 bases lay in between. The CDR3 is 18 amino acids. Germline loops: CDR1 LGHDT, CDR2 YNNKEL (reference sequence). The CDR3, as DNA: TGTGCCAGCAGCCCAGGGTTCGGGCCTCGAGGGTACACCGGGGAGCTGTTTTTT. Amino acids: CASSPGFGPRGYTGELFF.

This clonotype was detected ten times or more. The chain links TRBV29-1 to TRBJ2-3; the match to TRBD2 covers 9 bases. The V and J ends lost 8 bases and 11 bases, in that order; junction bases with no gene match: 2. This CDR3 contains 9 residues. Germline CDR1 SQVTM, CDR2 ANQGSEA. The CDR3 region is CSTREGQYF. DNA for the CDR3: TGCAGCACGCGGGAGGGGCAGTATTTT.

This clonotype was counted a few times. V is TRBV5-5 and J is TRBJ1-6; 7 bases are shared with TRBD1. The trim removed 6 bases at V and 10 bases at J, leaving 13 bases unmatched. The CDR3 contains 15 residues. CDR1 SGHKS and CDR2 YYEKEE come from the germline V gene (reference sequence). CDR3 sequence reads: CASTPQTGAGSPLHF. The CDR3 DNA is TGTGCCAGCACTCCACAAACAGGGGCTGGCTCACCCCTCCACTTT.

This clonotype was detected many times. This chain joins TRBV6-5 and TRBJ2-7; TRBD2 matches at 7 bases. The CDR3 consists of 15 residues. The trim removed 3 bases at V and 3 bases at J, leaving 8 bases unmatched. CDR1 is MNHEY, CDR2 SVGAGI, per germline. The CDR3 bases are TGTGCCAGCAGTTATCTTAGCGGGCCAAACTACGAGCAGTACTTC. Protein product: CASSYLSGPNYEQYF.

This clonotype has a count of ten or more. The rearrangement links TRBV7-8 to TRBJ2-1; D is possibly TRBD2 (6 bases). CDR3 length equals 15 residues. CDR1 and CDR2 (germline): SGHVS, FQNEAQ. Between the trimmed V and J ends, which lost 1 base and 3 bases, there was a span of 10 bases. The CDR3 loop is CASSLVAENYNEQFF. CDR3 sequence (DNA): TGTGCCAGCAGCTTAGTAGCGGAGAACTACAATGAGCAGTTCTTC. Supplemented by reference TRBV7-8 and TRBJ2-1, the full variable domain reads GAGVSQSPRYKVAKRGQDVALRCDPISGHVSLFWYQQALGQGPEFLTYFQNEAQLDKSGLPSDRFFAERPEGSVSTLKIQRTQQEDSAVYLCASSLVAENYNEQFFGPGTRLTVL.